This is a list of T cell receptor beta chains from one sample in a study of blood T cells in healthy people across ages. Each CDR3 protein is one row after TCRdb ran MiXCR on the 5' RACE reads. The data contain more than 1.4 million distinct CDR3 sequences, 42% of them singletons. The specimen was blood. The source is a woman younger than 30 in good health. Each CDR3 is given with its conserved first and last residue. The D gene is left open where the match is weak. Size is omitted from some rows. Given values are once, few, many or a class for expanded clones.

V	size	D	J	DNA	CDR3
TRBV29-1	few	TRBD1	TRBJ1-2	TGCAGCGTTGAGCAGGGGGCCGACTATGGCTACACCTTC	CSVEQGADYGYTF
TRBV3-1	NA	TRBD1	TRBJ2-1	TGTGCCAGCAGCCAAGAATGGGGACAGAATGAGCAGTTCTTC	CASSQEWGQNEQFF
TRBV3-1	few	TRBD1	TRBJ2-1	TGTGCCAGCAGCCAAAGGTGGACAGGGGGTCTCAATGAGCAGTTCTTC	CASSQRWTGGLNEQFF
TRBV20-1	NA	TRBD2	TRBJ2-1	TGCAGTGCTAGAGATCGGGTACCGGGACTAGCGGGAGGTAGGGCCTACAATGAGCAGTTCTTC	CSARDRVPGLAGGRAYNEQFF
TRBV9	NA	TRBD2	TRBJ2-1	TGTGCCAGCAGCGTAGACCTAGCGGGAGGGCTGCGGAATGAGCAGTTCTTC	CASSVDLAGGLRNEQFF
TRBV2	few	NA	TRBJ2-1	TGTGCCAGCAGTGCCCATGGGACTGTATATCTATTGGTTGAGCAGTTCTTC	CASSAHGTVYLLVEQFF
TRBV2	NA	TRBD2	TRBJ2-1	TGTGCCAGCACCTATCTGACAGGACCTAGCGGGAGACCATTCTACAATGAGCAGTTCTTC	CASTYLTGPSGRPFYNEQFF
TRBV4-2	few	NA	TRBJ1-1	TGTGCCAGCAGCCAAGAAGGAGGGGCGAACACTGAAGCTTTCTTT	CASSQEGGANTEAFF
TRBV20-1	NA	NA	TRBJ2-5	TGCAGTGCTAGAATCCGGGGCCGAAACCAAGAGACCCAGTACTTC	CSARIRGRNQETQYF
TRBV6-1	few	TRBD1	TRBJ2-1	TGTGCCAGCAGGATGGGGACAGGGAAGTTCTTC	CASRMGTGKFF
TRBV20-1	NA	NA	TRBJ1-1	TGCAGTGCGAACTTGCTTGGGGGGGAGTACGGGGCTTTCTTT	CSANLLGGEYGAFF
TRBV27	few	TRBD1	TRBJ2-7	TGTGCCAGCATTAAGGAAACAGGGGGCTACGAGCAGTACTTC	CASIKETGGYEQYF
TRBV12-3/TRBV12-4	NA	NA	TRBJ1-5	TGTGCCAGCTGCCCCGTGGGCAATCAGCCCCAGCATTTT	CASCPVGNQPQHF
TRBV2	NA	TRBD1	TRBJ2-5	TGTGCCAGCAGACAGGGGGAGACCCAGTACTTC	CASRQGETQYF
TRBV27	few	NA	TRBJ1-4	TGTGCCAGCAGTTCGGGTCAGACACAATCGGGAGAAAAACTGTTTTTT	CASSSGQTQSGEKLFF
TRBV12-3/TRBV12-4	few	NA	TRBJ1-2	TGTGCCAGCACCTTAGGAGGGGGGCAGGATTATGGCTACACCTTC	CASTLGGGQDYGYTF
TRBV7-3	many	NA	TRBJ2-5	TGTGCCAGCAGCTTAGCGGGGGCAGACAATGAGCAGTACTTC	CASSLAGADNEQYF
TRBV7-9	NA	NA	TRBJ2-7	TGTGCCAGCAGCTCATCTCGGGACGCTTCCTACGAGCAGTACTTC	CASSSSRDASYEQYF
TRBV20-1	few	NA	TRBJ1-1	TGCAGTGCTTCGACAGTTAACACTGAAGCTTTCTTT	CSASTVNTEAFF
TRBV4-2	NA	NA	TRBJ2-1	TGTGCCAGCAGCGCTATTAGCGGTTTCAACAATGAGCAGTTCTTC	CASSAISGFNNEQFF
TRBV5-4	few	TRBD1	TRBJ1-2	TGTGCCAGCAGCTTGGCCTCCGGGACAGGAAATAACTATGGCTACACCTTC	CASSLASGTGNNYGYTF
TRBV7-9	few	TRBD2	TRBJ2-5	TGTGCCAGCAGCTCGGGACTAGCGGGGTTGTGGCAAGAGACCCAGTACTTC	CASSSGLAGLWQETQYF
TRBV4-2	NA	TRBD2	TRBJ2-7	TGTGCCAGCAGCCAAGATTCTTCTAGCGGGAGTACGTACGAGCAGTACTTC	CASSQDSSSGSTYEQYF
TRBV5-1	many	NA	TRBJ2-1	TGCGCCAGCAGCATCAGCGGCGCCTACAATGAGCAGTTCTTC	CASSISGAYNEQFF
TRBV5-4	NA	TRBD1	TRBJ2-7	TGTGCCAGCAGCAAAGGGGGGACAGGGGGACTCTACGAGCAGTACTTC	CASSKGGTGGLYEQYF
TRBV6-2/TRBV6-3	NA	NA	TRBJ2-7	TGTGCCAGCAGTGACGGGACGGAGTCCTACGAGCAGTACTTC	CASSDGTESYEQYF
TRBV28	NA	TRBD1	TRBJ1-6	TGTGCCAGCAGGGAACAGGGGTTGCATAATTCACCCCTCCACTTT	CASREQGLHNSPLHF
TRBV27	NA	NA	TRBJ2-7	TGCGCCAGCGCCTTGCGCCTGGAGGGCCCAATCACCTACGAGCAGTACTTC	CASALRLEGPITYEQYF
TRBV5-1	NA	NA	TRBJ1-1	TGCGCCAGCAGCCAAAGTAGGACCGACACTGAAGCTTTCTTT	CASSQSRTDTEAFF
TRBV4-1	once	TRBD2	TRBJ2-7	TGCGCCAGCAGCCAAGGGCCCCTAGCGGGATCCCCATCCTACGAGCAGTACTTC	CASSQGPLAGSPSYEQYF
TRBV7-9	few	NA	TRBJ2-5	TGTGCCAGCAGCTTAGATAACACTGAAGAGACCCAGTACTTC	CASSLDNTEETQYF
TRBV7-8	NA	NA	TRBJ2-7	TGTGCCAGCACCCAAGAGGTTGAGCAGTACTTC	CASTQEVEQYF
TRBV19	NA	NA	TRBJ1-2	TGTGCCAGTAAGATGGACAGCTCTAACTATGGCTACACCTTC	CASKMDSSNYGYTF
TRBV2	NA	NA	TRBJ1-1	TGTGCCAGCAGTGAGCAGGGTCCGAACACTGAAGCTTTCTTT	CASSEQGPNTEAFF
TRBV12-5	few	NA	TRBJ2-5	TGTGCTAGTGGTTTGAGCAGTCTGACCCAGTACTTC	CASGLSSLTQYF
TRBV2	NA	NA	TRBJ1-1	TGTGCCAGCAGTGAGGCGAGTAACACTGAAGCTTTCTTT	CASSEASNTEAFF
TRBV2	few	NA	TRBJ2-1	TGTGCCAGCAGTGATCCCGGGCCTGTCTTCTATGAGCAGTTCTTC	CASSDPGPVFYEQFF
TRBV15	NA	NA	TRBJ2-1	TGTGCCACCAGCAGAGACTCGGACCGTCAGTTCTTC	CATSRDSDRQFF
TRBV11-2	NA	NA	TRBJ2-7	TGTGCCAGCAGTTTTACCAATACAGGGCCCGAGCAGTACTTC	CASSFTNTGPEQYF
TRBV7-2	NA	NA	TRBJ2-7	TGTGCCAGCAGCAGGACTTCTACTTCCTACGAGCAGTACTTC	CASSRTSTSYEQYF
TRBV6-2/TRBV6-3	few	NA	TRBJ2-3	TGTGCCAGCAGTTACCCCGCTCTGGGCACAGATACGCAGTATTTT	CASSYPALGTDTQYF
TRBV20-1	NA	NA	TRBJ2-3	TGCAGTGCCATTACTAGCACAGATACGCAGTATTTT	CSAITSTDTQYF
TRBV24-1	few	NA	TRBJ2-7	TGTGCCACCAGTGATGGGACCCGACCCTACGAGCAGTACTTC	CATSDGTRPYEQYF
TRBV18	NA	NA	TRBJ2-3	TGTGCCAGCTCACCACCGACAGTTAGCCCCACAGATACGCAGTATTTT	CASSPPTVSPTDTQYF
TRBV20-1	NA	NA	TRBJ2-5	TGCAGTGCCAGGGCCGGGTATGAATACAATGAGCAGTACTTC	CSARAGYEYNEQYF
TRBV7-8	few	NA	TRBJ1-2	TGTGCCAGCAGCGCCTACAGGGTCTCGGGTGGAGGCTACACCTTC	CASSAYRVSGGGYTF
TRBV6-2/TRBV6-3	many	NA	TRBJ2-3	TGTGCCAGCAGGGTTACAGGCACAGATACGCAGTATTTT	CASRVTGTDTQYF
TRBV12-3/TRBV12-4	few	NA	TRBJ2-2	TGTGCCAGCAGTTTTCGCGGGGAGATGACCGGGGAGCTGTTTTTT	CASSFRGEMTGELFF
TRBV28	NA	TRBD1	TRBJ1-2	TGTGCCAGTGAGGTGGCAGGGGGAAACTATGGCTACACCTTC	CASEVAGGNYGYTF
TRBV6-2/TRBV6-3	NA	TRBD2	TRBJ2-1	TGCGCCAGCAGTTACTCCGGCTGGGGTAGCGGGGGGGCCACCTACAATGAGCAGTTCTTC	CASSYSGWGSGGATYNEQFF
TRBV3-1	NA	NA	TRBJ2-1	TGTGCCAGCAGCCAAGAAGGAGGGGTGCATTCTGAGTTC	CASSQEGGVHSEF